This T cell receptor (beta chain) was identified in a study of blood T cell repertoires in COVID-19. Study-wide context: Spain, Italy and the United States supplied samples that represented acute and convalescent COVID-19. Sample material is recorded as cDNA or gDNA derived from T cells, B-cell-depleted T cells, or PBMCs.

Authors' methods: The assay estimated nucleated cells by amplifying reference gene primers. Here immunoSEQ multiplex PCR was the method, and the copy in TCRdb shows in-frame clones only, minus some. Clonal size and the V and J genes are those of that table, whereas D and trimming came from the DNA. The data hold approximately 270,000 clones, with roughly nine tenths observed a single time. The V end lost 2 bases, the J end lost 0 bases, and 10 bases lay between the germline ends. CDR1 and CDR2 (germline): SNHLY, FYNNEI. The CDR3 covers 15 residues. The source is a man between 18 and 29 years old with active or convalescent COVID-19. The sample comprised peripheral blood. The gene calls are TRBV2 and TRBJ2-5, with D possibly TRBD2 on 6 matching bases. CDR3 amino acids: CASSESLAYQETQYF. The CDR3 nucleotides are TGTGCCAGCAGTGAATCTCTAGCGTACCAAGAGACCCAGTACTTC.